Sequencing of this T cell receptor beta chain was carried out in a study of T cell repertoires in cytomegalovirus infection. In regard to this clonotype: Its antigen is currently unknown.

Trimming pared 7 bases from V and 2 bases from J, leaving 9 bases between. The CDR3 is 13 residues long. TCRdb reanalysed the reads using MiXCR and keeps one entry per CDR3 protein. Among a few hundred thousand distinct CDR3 sequences, under 45% were seen once, and the ten largest hold 48%. The starting material was cultured PBMCs, obtained from culture after CMV antigen stimulation. V and J are TRBV12-3 or TRBV12-4 and TRBJ1-3; D gene uncertain. The receptor was derived from a human donor in good health (CMV status not recorded). Some clones in this sample may be carry-over from other donors' samples. CDR3 DNA: TGTGCCAGCACCTTCGATACTGGAAACACCATATATTTT. It yields the protein CASTFDTGNTIYF.